The 21 T cell receptor beta chains in this list originate from one sample, sequenced in a study of spatial heterogeneity in lung cancer. Study observations and caveats: Counts that tracked tumor mutation counts were those of expanded intratumoral alpha and beta TCRs.

No antigen has been assigned to these receptors. Each CDR3 protein is one row after TCRdb ran MiXCR on the 5' RACE reads. This table has some 13,000 distinct CDR3 sequences, 3% to 4.5% appearing once. Documented time point: sample taken at primary tumor resection. The source material was lung tumor tissue, sampled at surgery. Every receptor here comes from a male donor with early-stage non-small cell lung cancer.

This clonotype has at least ten counts. The chain has TRBV2 and TRBJ2-7, with D uncertain. Trimming pared 2 bases from V and 5 bases from J, leaving 10 bases between. The CDR3 runs to 13 residues. Germline CDR1 reads SNHLY; CDR2 reads FYNNEI. The CDR3 bases are TGTGCCAGCAGTGAACGGGCCAGCCACGAGCAGTACGTC. Amino acids: CASSERASHEQYV.

This clonotype was observed many times. The genes are TRBV20-1 and TRBJ2-1, with D unclear. Germline loops: CDR1 DFQATT, CDR2 SNEGSKA (reference sequence). The V end lost 7 bases, the J end lost 8 bases, and 15 bases lay between the germline ends. This CDR3 comprises 12 residues. The CDR3 DNA reads as TGCAGTGTTACTCCCCGAAGAGATGAGCAGTTCTTC. Amino acids: CSVTPRRDEQFF.

This clonotype qualifies as medium-sized. This chain joins TRBV3-1 and TRBJ2-7; TRBD2 matches 9 bases. The CDR3 sequence is 16 residues long. The junction had 7 bases not matched to a gene; V was cut back by 1 base and J by 3 bases. The germline gives CDR1 LGHDT, CDR2 YNNKEL (reference sequence). The CDR3 protein is CASSQGLAGANYEQYF. The CDR3 DNA sequence: TGTGCCAGCAGCCAAGGCTTAGCGGGAGCTAACTACGAGCAGTACTTC.

The rearrangement joins TRBV6-1 to TRBJ2-1, with D possibly being TRBD2 (5 bases). Germline V gene sequence: CDR1 MNHNS, CDR2 SASEGT. The CDR3 contains 13 residues. Trimming removed 2 bases at V and 11 bases at J, with 13 bases between. The CDR3 sequence: CASSESDGGQQFF. The DNA for the CDR3 is TGTGCCAGCAGTGAATCGGACGGAGGCCAGCAGTTCTTC.

This clonotype came up many times. V is TRBV3-1 and J is TRBJ1-1, with TRBD1 as a possible D gene (5 bases). The germline V and J ends were trimmed by 5 bases and 2 bases, with 12 bases remaining between them. The CDR3 runs to 14 residues. CDR1 and CDR2 from the germline V gene are LGHDT and YNNKEL (reference sequence). The CDR3 DNA reads TGTGCCAGCAGCGCCGGGGGGGTAAACACTGAAGCTTTCTTT. Protein sequence: CASSAGGVNTEAFF.

A single count supports this clonotype. A much larger clone is a single base away; this may be a read error. The V call is TRBV20-1, the J call TRBJ2-3; no firm D call. The CDR3 is made up of 11 amino acids. In germline, CDR1 is DFQATT, CDR2 SNEGSKA (reference sequence). For the CDR3, the DNA is TGCAATGCTTCCGGCACAGATACGCAGTATTTT. Translating it yields CNASGTDTQYF.

This clonotype was detected ten times or more. J is TRBJ1-1 and V is TRBV13; tentative D call: TRBD1 (6 bases). Per the germline V gene, CDR1 is PRHDT and CDR2 is FYEKMQ (reference sequence). Trimming left V 3 bases short and J 5 bases short, with 16 bases between. The CDR3 runs to 15 residues. CDR3 loop: CASSFLGAGRTEAFF. The CDR3, as DNA: TGTGCCAGCAGCTTCTTGGGGGCCGGAAGAACTGAAGCTTTCTTT.

The J gene is TRBJ2-3, the V gene TRBV7-3; possibly TRBD1 or TRBD2 for D (7 bases each). CDR3 size: 18 residues. Germline V gives CDR1 SGHTA, CDR2 FQGTGA. V was pared by 0 bases and J by 1 base, with 17 bases between. The CDR3 loop is CASSLTSGGGGRTDTQYF. In DNA, the CDR3 is TGTGCCAGCAGCTTAACGTCGGGGGGAGGGGGCCGCACAGATACGCAGTATTTT.

This clonotype was counted many times. V gene TRBV29-1 combines with J gene TRBJ1-1; D not resolved. The germline gives CDR1 SQVTM, CDR2 ANQGSEA. Trimming took 8 bases from V and 5 from J, leaving 12 bases between them. The CDR3 is made up of 11 amino acids. The CDR3 loop is CSYRGVTEAFF. The DNA for the CDR3 is TGCAGCTACCGAGGAGTGACTGAAGCTTTCTTT.

Many counts were recorded for this clonotype. The chain is built from TRBV29-1 and TRBJ2-3, with 8 bases identical to TRBD1. Germline loops: CDR1 SQVTM, CDR2 ANQGSEA. The length of the CDR3 is 11 residues. The V segment lost 6 bases and the J segment 13 bases; nucleotides outside the gene matches: 9. The CDR3, as DNA: TGCAGCGTAAAAGACAGGGGCCTCGAGTATTTT. Translating it yields CSVKDRGLEYF.

The chain uses TRBV19 and TRBJ2-5, with D uncertain. There are 13 residues in the CDR3. The ends were cut back, 4 bases at V and 0 bases at J, with 6 bases in the middle. Germline values: CDR1 LNHDA, CDR2 SQIVND (reference sequence). CDR3 in amino acids: CASSRSNQETQYF. The CDR3, as DNA: TGTGCCAGTAGTAGGAGCAACCAAGAGACCCAGTACTTC. Based on the CDR3 plus reference TRBV19 and TRBJ2-5, the full variable domain is DGGITQSPKYLFRKEGQNVTLSCEQNLNHDAMYWYRQDPGQGLRLIYYSQIVNDFQKGDIAEGYSVSREKKESFPLTVTSAQKNPTAFYLCASSRSNQETQYFGPGTRLLVL.

This clonotype came up many times. The chain uses TRBV20-1 and TRBJ2-3; 7 nucleotides line up with TRBD2. CDR3 size: 16 residues. The germline V gene encodes CDR1 DFQATT and CDR2 SNEGSKA (reference sequence). J was trimmed by 4 bases and V by 1 base; bases with no gene match: 11. This CDR3 reads CSARGLDGAGADTQYF. The CDR3 DNA is TGCAGTGCTAGAGGTCTAGACGGGGCGGGAGCAGATACGCAGTATTTT.

This clonotype was observed at least ten times. The chain uses TRBV6-5 and TRBJ2-3, with a weak D call TRBD1 (5 bases). CDR3 length: 15 residues. Germline V gene lookup returns CDR1 MNHEY and CDR2 SVGAGI. V was trimmed by 8 bases and J by 6 bases, leaving 21 bases between them. The CDR3 is CASRQLQVDFDTQYF. The CDR3 region has the DNA TGTGCCAGCCGTCAATTACAGGTGGATTTCGATACGCAGTATTTT.

Ten or more counts support this clonotype. The chain employs TRBV9 and TRBJ1-1, with D possibly matching TRBD1 (5 bases). V was clipped by 0 bases and J by 3 bases, with 9 bases between them. The CDR3 has 14 amino acids. Germline values: CDR1 SGDLS, CDR2 YYNGEE. This CDR3 is CASSVAGGDTEAFF. DNA of the CDR3: TGTGCCAGCAGCGTAGCTGGGGGAGACACTGAAGCTTTCTTT.

In its sample, this clonotype was seen many times. CDR3 sequence: CASSPTRGLGTEAFF. CDR3 in DNA: TGTGCCAGCAGCCCTACCAGGGGATTAGGCACTGAAGCTTTCTTT. The chain carries TRBV14 and TRBJ1-1, with D possibly matching TRBD1 (6 bases). V gave up 4 bases and J gave up 4 bases, with 16 bases separating them. Germline assignment: CDR1 SGHDN and CDR2 FVKESK. The CDR3 consists of 15 residues.

This clonotype was counted ten times or more. The gene calls are TRBV2 and TRBJ2-5, with D possibly TRBD1 on 6 matching bases. CDR1 is SNHLY and CDR2 is FYNNEI in the germline V gene. This CDR3 comprises 13 residues. V was pared by 4 bases and J by 4 bases, with 10 bases between. This CDR3 is CASSGNRAETQYF. Here the CDR3 DNA reads TGTGCCAGCAGTGGAAACAGGGCAGAGACCCAGTACTTC.

Notes on this clonotype: This may be a read error: a much more frequent sequence differs by one nucleotide. The rearrangement joins TRBV20-1 to TRBJ2-3, with 9 positions matching TRBD2. The germline V gene has CDR1 DFQATT and CDR2 SNEGSKA (reference sequence). The length of the CDR3 is 12 residues. The CDR3 here is CRAIVAGETQYF. The CDR3 coding sequence is TGCAGAGCTATCGTAGCGGGAGAGACGCAGTATTTT.

This clonotype was observed at least ten times. Here the CDR3 reads CASSLVGGSYEQYF. CDR3 nucleotides: TGCGCCAGCAGCTTGGTAGGCGGATCCTACGAGCAGTACTTC. The genes are TRBV5-1 and TRBJ2-7; D is unclear. The germline gives CDR1 SGHRS, CDR2 YFSETQ. V lost 0 bases to trimming and J lost 1 base, with 8 bases between them. The CDR3 is 14 amino acids.

The table lists this clonotype with many counts. V and J are TRBV11-2 and TRBJ2-2; 8 bases are a match to TRBD2. This CDR3 region has 15 residues. CDR1 and CDR2 (germline): SGHAT, FQNNGV. V was clipped by 5 bases and J by 0 bases; unmatched bases: 2. The CDR3 sequence: CASSRTSSNTGELFF. Written as DNA, the CDR3 is TGTGCCAGCAGCCGGACTAGCTCGAACACCGGGGAGCTGTTTTTT.

At least ten counts were recorded for this clonotype. The chain employs TRBV12-3 or TRBV12-4 and TRBJ1-5; D perhaps matches TRBD1 (6 bases). V gave up 5 bases and J gave up 4 bases, with 12 bases separating them. The CDR3 length is 14 residues. This chain's CDR3 is CASSLGDTNQPQHF. The DNA for the CDR3 is TGTGCCAGCAGTCTTGGGGACACTAATCAGCCCCAGCATTTT.

Ten or more counts support this clonotype. The chain links TRBV24-1 to TRBJ2-7, with a weak D call TRBD1 (5 bases). The CDR3 consists of 13 residues. The V gene lost 6 bases and the J gene lost 2 bases, with 10 bases spanning the gap. Per the germline V gene, CDR1 is KGHDR and CDR2 is SFDVKD. Here the CDR3 reads CATSLAGTYEQYF. CDR3 coding DNA: TGTGCCACCAGTTTGGCAGGGACCTACGAGCAGTACTTC.